This is a list of T cell receptor beta chains from one sample in a study of shared clonotypes between healthy human individuals. TCRdb keeps only in-frame clones here, not all; method: immunoSEQ multiplex PCR. Of roughly 2.1 million clones in the sample, 85% to 95% were seen once. Sequencing was done on a sample of naive CD8+ T cells from PBMCs. Every receptor here comes from a man between 18 and 29 years old in good health. Some clones in this sample may be carry-over from other donors' samples. Each CDR3 is given with its conserved first and last residue. A D gene is named only where the DNA matches it firmly. The size of a clone is reported for some rows only, either as once, few or many, or as a class for expanded clones.

>TRBJ1-6|NA|TRBV6-1|once
CASSEWVSSPLHF
TGTGCCAGCAGTGAATGGGTCAGCTCACCCCTCCACTTT
>TRBJ1-5|NA|TRBV6-5|NA
CASRISGGHQPQHF
TGTGCCAGCAGGATATCGGGCGGCCATCAGCCCCAGCATTTT
>TRBJ2-1|NA|TRBV5-8|NA
CASSLGSLGGGYTDEQFF
TGTGCCAGCAGCTTGGGTTCCTTGGGAGGAGGGTACACGGATGAGCAGTTCTTC
>TRBJ2-7|TRBD2|TRBV6-5|NA
CASSPGTSRAYEQYF
TGTGCCAGCAGTCCGGGGACTAGCAGAGCCTACGAGCAGTACTTC
>TRBJ1-1|NA|TRBV7-2|NA
CASSLLASMNTEAFF
TGTGCCAGCAGCCTCCTGGCTTCGATGAACACTGAAGCTTTCTTT
>TRBJ1-2|NA|TRBV4-2|NA
CASSQDSLRELNYGYTF
TGTGCCAGCAGCCAAGATTCTTTGAGAGAGTTAAACTATGGCTACACCTTC
>TRBJ2-7|NA|TRBV7-2|NA
CASSFLQGYEQYF
TGTGCCAGCAGCTTCCTACAGGGTTACGAGCAGTACTTC
>TRBJ1-2|NA|TRBV7-8|NA
CASSLVPSARGPNYGYTF
TGTGCCAGCAGCTTAGTCCCCTCGGCGCGGGGGCCTAACTATGGCTACACCTTC
>TRBJ1-1|NA|TRBV13|NA
CASSFQGNTEAFF
TGTGCCAGCAGCTTCCAGGGGAACACTGAAGCTTTCTTT
>TRBJ2-5|TRBD2|TRBV14|NA
CASSQDPTSGSLETQYF
TGTGCCAGCAGCCAAGATCCGACTAGCGGGAGTCTGGAGACCCAGTACTTC
>TRBJ2-3|TRBD2|TRBV9|NA
CASSVAGGPDTQYF
TGTGCCAGCAGCGTAGCGGGAGGGCCAGATACGCAGTATTTT
>TRBJ2-3|TRBD1|TRBV9|NA
CASSVGLPGQGVIDTQYF
TGTGCCAGCAGCGTAGGACTCCCGGGACAGGGGGTAATAGATACGCAGTATTTT
>TRBJ2-4|NA|TRBV27|NA
CASSGGGGIQYF
TGTGCTTCATCGGGGGGCGGCGGCATTCAGTACTTC
>TRBJ1-2|TRBD1|TRBV9|NA
CASSDRGVSGYTF
TGTGCCAGCAGCGACAGGGGTGTGAGCGGCTACACCTTC
>TRBJ1-2|TRBD1|TRBV28|NA
CASSFAGGGSGYTF
TGTGCCAGCAGTTTCGCAGGGGGCGGGTCTGGCTACACCTTC
>TRBJ1-1|TRBD1|TRBV4-1|NA
CASSPSTGLNTEAFF
TGCGCCAGCAGCCCATCGACAGGGCTTAACACTGAAGCTTTCTTT
>TRBJ1-2|NA|TRBV6-5|few
CASSWDTGASYTF
TGTGCCAGCAGTTGGGATACGGGTGCGAGCTACACCTTC
>TRBJ2-6|TRBD1|TRBV7-9|NA
CASSAPGQGDSGANVLTF
TGTGCCAGCAGCGCCCCGGGACAGGGGGATTCTGGGGCCAACGTCCTGACTTTC
>TRBJ2-1|TRBD2|TRBV7-9|NA
CASSLGGLAGVGNEQFF
TGTGCCAGCAGCTTAGGGGGACTAGCGGGAGTGGGCAATGAGCAGTTCTTC
>TRBJ1-4|TRBD1|TRBV27|NA
CASSQGTGLNEKLFF
TGTGCCAGCAGCCAGGGGACAGGACTTAATGAAAAACTGTTTTTT
>TRBJ2-5|TRBD1|TRBV15|NA
CATSRTRQGIWSETQYF
TGTGCCACCAGCAGAACCCGACAGGGGATTTGGTCGGAGACCCAGTACTTC
>TRBJ2-7|TRBD2|TRBV4-3|NA
CASSQGGTSGYEQYF
TGCGCCAGCAGCCAAGGAGGGACTAGCGGGTACGAGCAGTACTTC
>TRBJ2-3|NA|TRBV10-2|NA
CASSGLRTDTQYF
TGCGCCAGCAGTGGACTCCGCACAGATACGCAGTATTTT
>TRBJ1-1|NA|TRBV30|few
CAWMEHPGTEAFF
TGTGCCTGGATGGAACACCCGGGCACTGAAGCTTTCTTT
>TRBJ1-1|NA|TRBV14|NA
CASSQDPMKSGSWNTEAFF
TGTGCCAGCAGCCAAGATCCGATGAAGAGCGGCTCTTGGAACACTGAAGCTTTCTTT
>TRBJ2-7|TRBD1|TRBV15|NA
CATSRLGGVEQYF
TGTGCCACCAGCAGACTAGGGGGCGTTGAGCAGTACTTC
>TRBJ2-7|NA|TRBV7-9|NA
CASSGPPDSYEQYF
TGTGCCAGCAGTGGACCGCCCGACTCCTACGAGCAGTACTTC
>TRBJ2-7|NA|TRBV4-2|once
CASSHGVERESYEQYF
TGTGCCAGCAGCCACGGGGTAGAGAGGGAATCCTACGAGCAGTACTTC
>TRBJ1-1|NA|TRBV4-1|NA
CASSPPPPPGRRLNTEAFF
TGCGCCAGCAGCCCGCCTCCCCCGCCAGGACGCCGACTGAACACTGAAGCTTTCTTT
>TRBJ1-1|TRBD1|TRBV4-2|NA
CASSQETGWFEAFF
TGTGCCAGCAGCCAAGAGACAGGGTGGTTTGAAGCTTTCTTT
>TRBJ2-7|TRBD2|TRBV9|NA
CASSVASGGSYEQYF
TGTGCCAGCAGCGTAGCTAGCGGGGGCTCTTACGAGCAGTACTTC
>TRBJ1-5|NA|TRBV4-3|NA
CASSQVLDDNQPQHF
TGCGCCAGCAGCCAAGTTCTCGACGACAATCAGCCCCAGCATTTT
>TRBJ1-5|NA|TRBV27|few
CASSLFGDQPQHF
TGTGCCAGCAGTTTATTCGGGGATCAGCCCCAGCATTTT
>TRBJ2-2|NA|TRBV25-1|NA
CASTPGGGDTGELFF
TGTGCCAGCACCCCAGGGGGGGGTGACACCGGGGAGCTGTTTTTT
>TRBJ2-1|TRBD1|TRBV7-3|NA
CASSTRDRTNEQFF
TGTGCCAGCAGCACCCGGGACAGGACAAATGAGCAGTTCTTC
>TRBJ2-7|NA|TRBV27|NA
CASSSYSQGYEQYF
TGTGCCAGCAGTTCCTATAGTCAGGGCTACGAGCAGTACTTC
>TRBJ2-3|NA|TRBV13|NA
CASSLGTTDTQYF
TGTGCCAGCAGCTTGGGGACAACGGATACGCAGTATTTT
>TRBJ1-5|NA|TRBV11-2|NA
CASSLDGNYQPQHF
TGTGCCAGCAGCTTAGACGGTAACTATCAGCCCCAGCATTTT
>TRBJ1-1|NA|TRBV9|NA
CASSVSGVFTEAFF
TGTGCCAGCAGCGTATCTGGCGTCTTCACTGAAGCTTTCTTT
>TRBJ1-2|NA|TRBV7-9|NA
CASSLLEENYGYTF
TGTGCCAGCAGCTTACTTGAGGAGAACTATGGCTACACCTTC
>TRBJ2-7|TRBD2|TRBV11-2|NA
CASSLGLAGTPYEQYF
TGTGCCAGCAGCTTAGGGCTAGCGGGAACCCCCTACGAGCAGTACTTC
>TRBJ2-7|TRBD1|TRBV11-2|NA
CASSWDSTYEQYF
TGTGCCAGCAGCTGGGACAGTACCTACGAGCAGTACTTC
>TRBJ2-7|TRBD2|TRBV27|NA
CASRIGQSGAYEQYF
TGTGCCAGCAGGATAGGGCAAAGCGGGGCCTACGAGCAGTACTTC
>TRBJ2-7|NA|TRBV5-4|NA
CASSLGSAPEQYF
TGTGCCAGCAGCTTGGGTTCAGCCCCCGAGCAGTACTTC
>TRBJ2-1|TRBD2|TRBV7-9|NA
CASSSGTTTYNEQFF
TGTGCCAGCAGCTCCGGGACTACTACCTACAATGAGCAGTTCTTC
>TRBJ2-7|NA|TRBV27|NA
CASSFSFGTSTYEQYF
TGTGCCAGCAGTTTCAGTTTCGGGACCTCCACCTACGAGCAGTACTTC
>TRBJ2-2|NA|TRBV27|NA
CASSPRTGVKTGELFF
TGTGCCAGCAGCCCCCGTACGGGAGTTAAGACCGGGGAGCTGTTTTTT
>TRBJ1-2|NA|TRBV28|few
CASSFPQVYGYTF
TGTGCCAGCAGTTTCCCTCAGGTCTATGGCTACACCTTC
>TRBJ1-1|TRBD1|TRBV7-6|NA
CASSFGDRRNTEAFF
TGTGCCAGCAGTTTTGGGGACAGGAGGAACACTGAAGCTTTCTTT
>TRBJ2-1|TRBD2|TRBV19|NA
CASKKREGRLDEQFF
TGTGCCAGTAAAAAGAGGGAGGGCCGTTTGGATGAGCAGTTCTTC
>TRBJ1-1|NA|TRBV5-6|NA
CASSLEAGSTEAFF
TGTGCCAGCAGCTTGGAGGCGGGGTCCACTGAAGCTTTCTTT
>TRBJ1-2|NA|TRBV27|NA
CASSREGRGYTF
TGTGCCAGCAGTCGCGAGGGTCGGGGCTACACCTTC
>TRBJ1-1|NA|TRBV6-1|NA
CASSEGRMNTEAFF
TGTGCCAGCAGTGAGGGCAGGATGAACACTGAAGCTTTCTTT
>TRBJ2-7|NA|TRBV6-1|NA
CATNGGYSSYEQYF
TGTGCCACAAATGGCGGATATTCTTCCTACGAGCAGTACTTC
>TRBJ1-2|TRBD1|TRBV7-2|NA
CASSSRGTEHNYGYTF
TGTGCCAGCAGCTCGAGGGGGACAGAACATAACTATGGCTACACCTTC
>TRBJ2-3|TRBD2|TRBV6-1|many
CASTPLAGGTDTQYF
TGTGCCAGCACCCCGCTAGCGGGCGGCACAGATACGCAGTATTTT
>TRBJ2-1|NA|TRBV7-8|NA
CASSSAGYNEQFF
TGTGCCAGCAGCTCCGCGGGCTACAATGAGCAGTTCTTC
>TRBJ2-5|TRBD2|TRBV6-6|NA
CASSRLAGARETQYF
TGTGCCAGCAGCAGACTAGCGGGAGCGCGAGAGACCCAGTACTTC
>TRBJ2-4|NA|TRBV2|NA
CASSEALRDTPPLIIQYF
TGTGCCAGCAGTGAAGCGCTTCGGGACACCCCTCCCCTGATCATTCAGTACTTC